Listed below are T cell receptor beta chains from one sample, sequenced in a study of shared clonotypes between healthy human individuals. Profiled with immunoSEQ multiplex PCR; TCRdb holds only in-frame clones, not every one. Among fewer than 600,000 clones, about 76% were seen once, and the ten largest hold 13%. Sequencing input: PBMCs. The receptors shown here come from a woman in her thirties or forties in good health. Some clones in this sample may be carry-over from other donors' samples. The CDR3 runs from the conserved cysteine through the conserved F or W. Fields, in order: D gene, V gene, J gene, clone size, CDR3 DNA, CDR3 protein. D genes are given only for firm matches. Part of the rows lack a size; the others show once, few, many or a class for expanded clones.

D gene: NA; V gene: TRBV28; J gene: TRBJ2-7; clone size: NA; CDR3 DNA: TGTGCCAGCAGACCACTTACTTACGAGCAGTACTTC; CDR3 protein: CASRPLTYEQYF
D gene: TRBD2; V gene: TRBV5-5; J gene: TRBJ2-3; clone size: many; CDR3 DNA: TGTGCCAGCAGCCAGGGGGTAGCGGGAGCTTGGACAGATACGCAGTATTTT; CDR3 protein: CASSQGVAGAWTDTQYF
D gene: NA; V gene: TRBV6-1; J gene: TRBJ2-1; clone size: once; CDR3 DNA: TGTGCCAGCAGTGCGGCCAGGGAGTCGAATGAGCAGTTCTTC; CDR3 protein: CASSAARESNEQFF
D gene: NA; V gene: TRBV7-8; J gene: TRBJ2-4; clone size: NA; CDR3 DNA: TGTGCCAGCAGCTCCTCACTTTGGGATACCCTAGCCAAAAACATTCAGTACTTC; CDR3 protein: CASSSSLWDTLAKNIQYF
D gene: NA; V gene: TRBV4-3; J gene: TRBJ2-1; clone size: NA; CDR3 DNA: TGCGCCAGCAGCCAAGGGGGAGTTGGAGATGAGCAGTTCTTC; CDR3 protein: CASSQGGVGDEQFF
D gene: NA; V gene: TRBV5-6; J gene: TRBJ1-1; clone size: NA; CDR3 DNA: TGTGCCAGCAGCATTCAGGGTTCGGGAGCTTTCTTT; CDR3 protein: CASSIQGSGAFF
D gene: NA; V gene: TRBV6-5; J gene: TRBJ2-2; clone size: few; CDR3 DNA: TGTGCCAGCAGTTACGGGGGGCCGGTAACCGGGGAGCTGTTTTTT; CDR3 protein: CASSYGGPVTGELFF
D gene: NA; V gene: TRBV11-2; J gene: TRBJ1-4; clone size: NA; CDR3 DNA: TGTGCCAGCAGCTCGCGACACGAGGTTGGGGAAAAACTGTTTTTT; CDR3 protein: CASSSRHEVGEKLFF
D gene: TRBD1; V gene: TRBV30; J gene: TRBJ1-1; clone size: once; CDR3 DNA: TGTGCCTGGGACCGGGCGGGACAGAGAGGGACTGAAGCTTTCTTT; CDR3 protein: CAWDRAGQRGTEAFF
D gene: NA; V gene: TRBV28; J gene: TRBJ2-7; clone size: NA; CDR3 DNA: TGTGCCAGCGGAGGGGGCCAAACCTACGAGCAGTACTTC; CDR3 protein: CASGGGQTYEQYF
D gene: TRBD2; V gene: TRBV18; J gene: TRBJ2-5; clone size: NA; CDR3 DNA: TGTGCCAGCTCACAACTACGAAGCGGGGCGATCCAAGAGACCCAGTACTTC; CDR3 protein: CASSQLRSGAIQETQYF
D gene: NA; V gene: TRBV7-9; J gene: TRBJ2-3; clone size: NA; CDR3 DNA: TGTGCCTTCGGGGAAACAGATACGCAGTATTTT; CDR3 protein: CAFGETDTQYF
D gene: TRBD2; V gene: TRBV27; J gene: TRBJ2-5; clone size: NA; CDR3 DNA: TGTGCCAGCAGTTTCGGACTAGCGGGAGGAGAGACCCAGTACTTC; CDR3 protein: CASSFGLAGGETQYF
D gene: NA; V gene: TRBV19; J gene: TRBJ2-1; clone size: NA; CDR3 DNA: TGTGCCAGTAGTCCCGTGGGGAAGTACAATGAGCAGTTCTTC; CDR3 protein: CASSPVGKYNEQFF
D gene: NA; V gene: TRBV19; J gene: TRBJ2-7; clone size: NA; CDR3 DNA: TGTGCCAGTTCAATATACGAGCAGTACTTC; CDR3 protein: CASSIYEQYF
D gene: NA; V gene: TRBV14; J gene: TRBJ2-3; clone size: NA; CDR3 DNA: TGTGCCAGCAGCCAAGATTACGGAGATACGCAGTATTTT; CDR3 protein: CASSQDYGDTQYF
D gene: TRBD1; V gene: TRBV9; J gene: TRBJ1-1; clone size: few; CDR3 DNA: TGTGCCAGCAGCGTAGATCCGGGACAGGGGATCACTGAAGCTTTCTTT; CDR3 protein: CASSVDPGQGITEAFF
D gene: NA; V gene: TRBV6-1; J gene: TRBJ2-3; clone size: few; CDR3 DNA: TGTGCCAGCAGTGAATCCACAACTTTTCGCACAGATACGCAGTATTTT; CDR3 protein: CASSESTTFRTDTQYF
D gene: NA; V gene: TRBV5-4; J gene: TRBJ2-5; clone size: NA; CDR3 DNA: TGTGCCAGCAGCTTGCTTTTGGAGACCCAGTACTTC; CDR3 protein: CASSLLLETQYF
D gene: NA; V gene: TRBV6-6; J gene: TRBJ2-1; clone size: NA; CDR3 DNA: TGTGCCAGCAGTTACAGGCAATTAAACAATGAGCAGTTCTTC; CDR3 protein: CASSYRQLNNEQFF
D gene: NA; V gene: TRBV19; J gene: TRBJ2-7; clone size: once; CDR3 DNA: TGTGCCAGTAGTGTCCCCCGCCTCGGCTTGAACGAGCAGTACTTC; CDR3 protein: CASSVPRLGLNEQYF
D gene: TRBD1; V gene: TRBV11-3; J gene: TRBJ1-5; clone size: NA; CDR3 DNA: TGTGCCAGCAGCTCACATAGACAGGGCACCAGCAATCAGCCCCAGCATTTT; CDR3 protein: CASSSHRQGTSNQPQHF
D gene: TRBD2; V gene: TRBV27; J gene: TRBJ2-1; clone size: NA; CDR3 DNA: TGTGCCAGCAGTTTACTGACAGCGGGAGGGCAGGATGAGCAGTTCTTC; CDR3 protein: CASSLLTAGGQDEQFF
D gene: NA; V gene: TRBV11-2; J gene: TRBJ1-3; clone size: NA; CDR3 DNA: TGTGCCAGCAGCTTAGATCGGGCCACAGGCCTCTCTGGAAACACCATATATTTT; CDR3 protein: CASSLDRATGLSGNTIYF
D gene: NA; V gene: TRBV7-2; J gene: TRBJ1-5; clone size: NA; CDR3 DNA: TGTGCCAGCAGCTTTGGGGGTTCTAGCAATCAGCCCCAGCATTTT; CDR3 protein: CASSFGGSSNQPQHF
D gene: NA; V gene: TRBV29-1; J gene: TRBJ2-7; clone size: NA; CDR3 DNA: TGCAGCTTTCTGAAATCAGGGAGCGTCGAGCAGTACTTC; CDR3 protein: CSFLKSGSVEQYF
D gene: TRBD2; V gene: TRBV2; J gene: TRBJ2-7; clone size: NA; CDR3 DNA: TGTGCCAGCGGGGGACTAGCGAACTACGAGCAGTACTTC; CDR3 protein: CASGGLANYEQYF
D gene: TRBD1; V gene: TRBV28; J gene: TRBJ1-3; clone size: NA; CDR3 DNA: TGTGCCAGCAGTTTGGACCCAGGGGGGCCTGGAAACACCATATATTTT; CDR3 protein: CASSLDPGGPGNTIYF
D gene: TRBD2; V gene: TRBV2; J gene: TRBJ2-5; clone size: NA; CDR3 DNA: TGTGCCAGCAGTGGGACTAGCGGGATCTTGAAGACCCAGTACTTC; CDR3 protein: CASSGTSGILKTQYF
D gene: TRBD1; V gene: TRBV28; J gene: TRBJ2-3; clone size: NA; CDR3 DNA: TGTGCCAGCAGTCGGACAGGGCCAGATACGCAGTATTTT; CDR3 protein: CASSRTGPDTQYF
D gene: TRBD2; V gene: TRBV7-2; J gene: TRBJ2-1; clone size: NA; CDR3 DNA: TGTGCCAGCAGCTGGGGACTAGCGGCTTACAATGAGCAGTTCTTC; CDR3 protein: CASSWGLAAYNEQFF
D gene: NA; V gene: TRBV29-1; J gene: TRBJ2-1; clone size: NA; CDR3 DNA: TGCAGCGCCTCCTCCCCCCTAGCCGACTCCTACAATGAGCAGTTCTTC; CDR3 protein: CSASSPLADSYNEQFF
D gene: TRBD1; V gene: TRBV15; J gene: TRBJ1-5; clone size: few; CDR3 DNA: TGTGCCACCAGCAGCATACTAACCGGGACAGGCCTAAATCAGCCCCAGCATTTT; CDR3 protein: CATSSILTGTGLNQPQHF
D gene: NA; V gene: TRBV7-9; J gene: TRBJ1-1; clone size: NA; CDR3 DNA: TGTGCCAGCAGCACCAGTAACACTGAAGCTTTCTTT; CDR3 protein: CASSTSNTEAFF
D gene: TRBD2; V gene: TRBV18; J gene: TRBJ2-7; clone size: NA; CDR3 DNA: TGTGCCAGCTCACCCAGGACTAGCGGGAGCTCCTACGAGCAGTACTTC; CDR3 protein: CASSPRTSGSSYEQYF
D gene: TRBD2; V gene: TRBV4-3; J gene: TRBJ2-3; clone size: once; CDR3 DNA: TGCGCCAGCAGCACCTCCACTAGCGGGAGCACAGATACGCAGTATTTT; CDR3 protein: CASSTSTSGSTDTQYF
D gene: TRBD1; V gene: TRBV5-8; J gene: TRBJ2-5; clone size: NA; CDR3 DNA: TGTGCCAGCAGTCCCACAGGGGCCCAAGAGACCCAGTACTTC; CDR3 protein: CASSPTGAQETQYF
D gene: TRBD2; V gene: TRBV18; J gene: TRBJ2-7; clone size: many; CDR3 DNA: TGTGCCAGCTCACCGGGGGGGTCCTCCTACGAGCAGTACTTC; CDR3 protein: CASSPGGSSYEQYF
D gene: NA; V gene: TRBV5-6; J gene: TRBJ2-1; clone size: many; CDR3 DNA: TGTGCCAGCAGCTTAGTTCCAGAGGCCTACAATGAGCAGTTCTTC; CDR3 protein: CASSLVPEAYNEQFF
D gene: NA; V gene: TRBV6-1; J gene: TRBJ2-5; clone size: once; CDR3 DNA: TGTGCCACCAGAAAACAGGGTTCACAAGAGACCCAGTACTTC; CDR3 protein: CATRKQGSQETQYF
D gene: NA; V gene: TRBV19; J gene: TRBJ2-5; clone size: few; CDR3 DNA: TGTGCCAGTAGTATAGCTCATGGGTACCAAGAGACCCAGTACTTC; CDR3 protein: CASSIAHGYQETQYF
D gene: TRBD1; V gene: TRBV2; J gene: TRBJ2-7; clone size: once; CDR3 DNA: TGTGCCAGCAGTGAGAGGGGGCACTACGAGCAGTACTTC; CDR3 protein: CASSERGHYEQYF